The present TCR beta chain was sequenced within a study of blood T cells in healthy people across ages. Whole-study results and caveats: Nothing was known about donor CMV status, and this possibly confounded expanded clonotype changes.

Researchers isolated at least 7 million PBMCs per sample. V was shortened by 10 bases and J by 4 bases, with 13 bases between the two germline ends. The germline V gene has CDR1 MNHEY and CDR2 SMNVEV (reference sequence). The CDR3 spans 12 residues. This clonotype was counted only a few times. The antigen is undetermined. Alongside a J-beta primer mix, a sample-barcoded 5' primer served in a second PCR lasting roughly 6 to 12 cycles. The template-switch adaptor, which had 12 random nucleotides, put a tag on each cDNA molecule. TCRdb passed the 5' RACE reads through MiXCR, listing each CDR3 protein once. This sample has 1.5 million to 2 million distinct CDR3 sequences; 30% to 40% occur once, and the top ten carry 20% to 25%.

Sequencing was carried out using blood. The chain carries TRBV27 and TRBJ1-2; D might be TRBD1 (6 bases). The sequence came from a human donor in good health. CDR3 residues: CATHRVGYGYTF. The CDR3 nucleotides are TGTGCCACCCACAGGGTTGGCTATGGCTACACCTTC.